The clone carrying this T cell receptor (beta chain) was counted at least ten times. The antigen is not known. These data originate in a study of T cells in Graves' hyperthyroidism and ophthalmopathy. Study observations and caveats: Blood shared most expanded thyroid clonotypes above 0.001. A 13 V-J model separated ophthalmopathy from stable hyperthyroidism. The model foresaw ophthalmopathy a median 6.5 months prior to onset.

A roughly 10 ml volume of fresh peripheral blood provided the PBMCs. RNA transcripts provided the source from which TCR beta CDR3 regions were amplified. Primed by the HTBI set, a first-round RT-PCR was run on the TCR CDR3. TCRdb reanalysed the multiplex PCR reads using MiXCR and keeps one entry per CDR3 protein. Among more than 95,000 distinct CDR3 sequences listed, over 45% were seen once. The sequence was obtained from a man aged 35 to 55 with Graves' hyperthyroidism. Sequencing was carried out using blood.

DNA for the CDR3: TGTGCCAGCACCCTCCTGGGGACTAGCGGGACCCATGAGCAGTTCTTC. This codes for CASTLLGTSGTHEQFF. V and J are TRBV2 and TRBJ2-1, with TRBD2 matching 13 bases. The CDR3 covers 16 residues. CDR1 and CDR2 from the germline V gene are SNHLY and FYNNEI. V was clipped by 7 bases and J by 8 bases; unmatched bases: 11. Drawing the rest from reference TRBV2 and TRBJ2-1, the complete variable domain is EPEVTQTPSHQVTQMGQEVILRCVPISNHLYFYWYRQILGQKVEFLVSFYNNEISEKSEIFDDQFSVERPDGSNFTLKIRSTKLEDSAMYFCASTLLGTSGTHEQFFGPGTRLTVL.